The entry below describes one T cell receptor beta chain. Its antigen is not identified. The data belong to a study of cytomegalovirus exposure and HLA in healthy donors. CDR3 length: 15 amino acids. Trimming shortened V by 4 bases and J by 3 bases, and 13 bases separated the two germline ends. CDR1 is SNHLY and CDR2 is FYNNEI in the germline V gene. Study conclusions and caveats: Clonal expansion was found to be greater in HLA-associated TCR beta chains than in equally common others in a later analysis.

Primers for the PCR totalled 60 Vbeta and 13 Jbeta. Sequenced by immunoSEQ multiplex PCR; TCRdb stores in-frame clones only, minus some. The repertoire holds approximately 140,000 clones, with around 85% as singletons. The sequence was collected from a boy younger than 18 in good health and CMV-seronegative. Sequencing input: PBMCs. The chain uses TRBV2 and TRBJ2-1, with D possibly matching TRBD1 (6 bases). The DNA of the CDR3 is TGTGCCAGCAGTGTAGGGGGTAAGTTCTACAATGAGCAGTTCTTC. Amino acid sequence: CASSVGGKFYNEQFF.